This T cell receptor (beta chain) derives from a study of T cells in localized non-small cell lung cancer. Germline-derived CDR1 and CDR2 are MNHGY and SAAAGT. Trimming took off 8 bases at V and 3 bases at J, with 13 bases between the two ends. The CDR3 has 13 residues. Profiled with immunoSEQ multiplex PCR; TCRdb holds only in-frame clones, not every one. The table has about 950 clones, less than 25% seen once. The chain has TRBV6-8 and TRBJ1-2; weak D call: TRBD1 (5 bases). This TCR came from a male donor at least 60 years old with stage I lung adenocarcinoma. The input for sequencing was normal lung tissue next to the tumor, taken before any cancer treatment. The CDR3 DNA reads TGTGCCAGCGGGGCGGTAGAGGACTATGGCTACACCTTC. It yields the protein CASGAVEDYGYTF.